Following are 2 T cell receptor beta chains from one sample sequenced in a study of blood T cells in healthy people across ages. Alongside a J-beta primer mix, a sample-barcoded 5' primer served in a second PCR lasting about 7 to 11 cycles. One entry per CDR3 protein results from TCRdb running MiXCR on the 5' RACE reads. The table shows more than 450,000 distinct CDR3 sequences, with roughly a quarter occurring only once. The sample was also reused in another study, on T cells of mothers and their children.

Sequenced material: blood. The receptor source for this set is a boy younger than 10 in good health.

This clonotype appeared a few times. The genes are TRBV5-8 and TRBJ1-1, with unresolved D. Trimming removed 0 bases at V and 7 bases at J, with 10 bases between. The V gene's germline CDR1 is SGHTS and CDR2 YDEGEE. CDR3 length: 13 residues. Here the CDR3 DNA reads TGTGCCAGCAGCTTGGGAAAACTTGGTGAAGCTTTCTTT. It encodes CASSLGKLGEAFF. The full variable domain, with the rest looked up from reference TRBV5-8 and TRBJ1-1, is EAGVTQSPTHLIKTRGQQATLRCSPISGHTSVYWYQQALGLGLQFLLWYDEGEERNRGNFPPRFSGRQFPNYSSELNVNALELEDSALYLCASSLGKLGEAFFGQGTRLTVV.

The J gene is TRBJ1-1, the V gene TRBV7-2; a possible D gene is TRBD1 (5 bases). V dropped 5 bases and J dropped 1 base, with 8 bases sitting between them. The germline gives CDR1 SGHTA, CDR2 FQGNSA. The CDR3 is made up of 13 amino acids. CDR3 nucleotides: TGTGCCAGCAGCCGGACACGGAACACTGAAGCTTTCTTT. Translation: CASSRTRNTEAFF.